A single sample is the source of the 13 T cell receptor beta chains below, sequenced in a study of blood T cell repertoires in COVID-19. Produced via immunoSEQ multiplex PCR; TCRdb's table is partial and in-frame only. The sample yields over 150,000 clones, about nine tenths seen once. Material for sequencing was PBMCs or T cells enriched from blood (not recorded which). These receptors all come from a woman in her late teens or twenties who had recovered from COVID-19.

The genes are TRBV28 and TRBJ2-7; 7 bases align to TRBD1. Germline V gene sequence: CDR1 MDHEN, CDR2 SYDVKM. CDR3 length: 14 amino acids. Unmatched junction bases numbered 5, after V lost 2 bases and J lost 4 bases. This CDR3 reads CASSLTGQSYEQYF. The CDR3 DNA is TGTGCCAGCAGTTTAACGGGACAGTCATACGAGCAGTACTTC.

The rearrangement links TRBV19 to TRBJ1-2; maybe TRBD1 (6 bases). Germline CDR1 and CDR2: LNHDA and SQIVND (reference sequence). The CDR3 consists of 14 residues. Between the trimmed V and J ends, which lost 4 bases and 1 base, there was a span of 10 bases. CDR3 nucleotides: TGTGCCAGTAGTACCCGGACAGATAACTATGGCTACACCTTC. Translating gives CASSTRTDNYGYTF.

This chain uses TRBV18 with TRBJ1-1; D gene uncertain. The CDR3 extends over 14 amino acids. Germline CDR1 KGHSH, CDR2 LQKENI. Trimming cost V 3 bases and J 4 bases, with 12 bases left between them. CDR3 nucleotide sequence: TGTGCCAGCTCACCTTCTGGAGGAGGCACTGAAGCTTTCTTT. This codes for CASSPSGGGTEAFF.

The V call is TRBV27, the J call TRBJ2-5; unclear D gene. From germline, CDR1 is MNHEY and CDR2 SMNVEV (reference sequence). This CDR3 comprises 12 residues. Trimming removed 6 bases from V and 5 bases from J, with 10 bases in between. The CDR3 spells CASSDTPETQYF. The CDR3 DNA reads as TGTGCCAGCAGCGACACCCCGGAGACCCAGTACTTC.

V is TRBV2 and J is TRBJ2-2; 11 bases are a match to TRBD2. Germline loops: CDR1 SNHLY, CDR2 FYNNEI. V gave up 7 bases and J gave up 5 bases; unmatched junction bases: 6. This CDR3 contains 15 residues. The chain's CDR3 is CASTGLAGWTGELFF. CDR3 nucleotide sequence: TGTGCCAGCACCGGACTAGCGGGTTGGACCGGGGAGCTGTTTTTT.

The chain carries TRBV20-1 and TRBJ1-2; D unclear. Germline assignment: CDR1 DFQATT and CDR2 SNEGSKA (reference sequence). V was shortened by 4 bases and J by 1 base, with 4 bases between the two germline ends. This CDR3 comprises 11 residues. CDR3 amino acids: CSATNNYGYTF. Here the CDR3 DNA reads TGCAGTGCTACAAATAACTATGGCTACACCTTC.

V and J are TRBV28 and TRBJ1-2; D is possibly TRBD1 (6 bases). The V end was cut by 6 bases, the J end by 4 bases, with 27 bases between. The length of the CDR3 is 18 residues. CDR1 is MDHEN, CDR2 SYDVKM, per germline. CDR3 sequence reads: CASSFNPRQVARGYGYTF. The CDR3 DNA sequence: TGTGCCAGCAGCTTTAACCCCAGACAGGTGGCGAGGGGCTATGGCTACACCTTC.

The chain carries TRBV7-9 and TRBJ1-1; no clear D gene. The CDR3 is made up of 15 amino acids. Germline V gene lookup returns CDR1 SEHNR and CDR2 FQNEAQ (reference sequence). Trimming stripped 2 bases from V and 0 bases from J, with 10 bases between. In DNA, the CDR3 is TGTGCCAGCAGCTTAAGGCTAGGAGTGAACACTGAAGCTTTCTTT. It yields the protein CASSLRLGVNTEAFF.

The chain recombines TRBV4-2 with TRBJ2-7; 7 nucleotides agree with TRBD2. The CDR3 is made up of 15 amino acids. The V gene's germline CDR1 is LGHNA and CDR2 YNFKEQ. With V trimmed by 1 base and J by 3 bases, 6 bases remained unmatched. CDR3 residues: CASSQAAGVYYEQYF. In nucleotides, the CDR3 is TGTGCCAGCAGCCAAGCGGCGGGAGTTTACTACGAGCAGTACTTC.

V gene TRBV9 combines with J gene TRBJ2-5; D is perhaps TRBD2 (6 bases). The V gene's germline CDR1 is SGDLS and CDR2 YYNGEE. The ends were cut back, 0 bases at V and 5 bases at J, with 11 bases in the middle. This CDR3 is 14 amino acids long. CDR3 in DNA: TGTGCCAGCAGCGTAGGGTCTAGCGAGGAGACCCAGTACTTC. It specifies CASSVGSSEETQYF.

The chain links TRBV27 to TRBJ2-7; 10 bases are shared with TRBD1. The V gene's germline CDR1 is MNHEY and CDR2 SMNVEV (reference sequence). Trimming cost V 3 bases and J 5 bases; bases outside gene matches: 7. CDR3 length: 15 residues. The CDR3 region is CASSFFRQGAHEQYF. The CDR3 DNA follows: TGTGCCAGCAGTTTCTTCAGACAGGGGGCCCACGAGCAGTACTTC.

This clone was seen a single time. The chain couples TRBV4-1 to TRBJ1-6, with 11 nucleotides matching TRBD1. From germline, CDR1 is MGHRA and CDR2 YSYEKL. The CDR3 is made up of 19 amino acids. The V gene end was trimmed by 0 bases and the J gene end by 6 bases; junction bases not matched to a gene: 10. CDR3 sequence (DNA): TGCGCCAGCAGCCAAGAAGGTTATGGGACAGGGGGTCGTAATTCACCCCTCCACTTT. Translated, it gives CASSQEGYGTGGRNSPLHF.

The J gene is TRBJ1-5, the V gene TRBV19; D unresolved. The germline CDR1 and CDR2 sequences are LNHDA and SQIVND (reference sequence). CDR3 length: 17 residues. Between the trimmed V and J ends, which lost 3 bases and 0 bases, there was a span of 15 bases. The CDR3 here is CASSIRGLEYSNQPQHF. The CDR3 nucleotides read TGTGCCAGTAGTATCCGAGGATTAGAGTATAGCAATCAGCCCCAGCATTTT.